The clone carrying this T cell receptor (beta chain) was observed a single time. Using immunoSEQ multiplex PCR, the repertoire was profiled, and TCRdb retains in-frame clones only, with some absent. The table has some 99,000 clones, about 91% seen once. The V end lost 1 base, the J end lost 1 base, and 5 bases lay between the germline ends. The V gene's germline CDR1 is SGHRS and CDR2 YFSETQ. The CDR3 is 14 residues long. The sample belongs to a study of siplizumab effects on memory and regulatory T cells. The sample comprised Tregs sorted from blood. The V call is TRBV5-1, the J call TRBJ2-2; D remains ambiguous. This TCR came from a human donor in good health. CDR3 amino acids: CASSLRQNTGELFF. In nucleotides, the CDR3 is TGCGCCAGCAGCTTGAGACAGAACACCGGGGAGCTGTTTTTT.